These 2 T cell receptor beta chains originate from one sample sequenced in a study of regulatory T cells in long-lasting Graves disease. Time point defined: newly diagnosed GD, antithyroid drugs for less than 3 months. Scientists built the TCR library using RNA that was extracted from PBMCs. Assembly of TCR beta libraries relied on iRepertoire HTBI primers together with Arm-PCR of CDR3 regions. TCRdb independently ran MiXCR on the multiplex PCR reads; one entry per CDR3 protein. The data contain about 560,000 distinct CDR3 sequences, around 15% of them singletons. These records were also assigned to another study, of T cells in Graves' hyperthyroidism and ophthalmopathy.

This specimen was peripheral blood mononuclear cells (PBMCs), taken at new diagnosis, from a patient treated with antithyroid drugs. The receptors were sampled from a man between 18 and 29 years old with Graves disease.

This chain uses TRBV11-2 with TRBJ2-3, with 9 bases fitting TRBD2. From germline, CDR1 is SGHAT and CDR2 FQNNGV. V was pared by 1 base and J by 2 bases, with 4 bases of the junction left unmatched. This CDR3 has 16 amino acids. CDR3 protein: CASSLGGGRATDTQYF. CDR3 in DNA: TGTGCCAGCAGCTTAGGGGGCGGGAGGGCCACAGATACGCAGTATTTT. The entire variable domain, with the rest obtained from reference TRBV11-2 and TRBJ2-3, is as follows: EAGVAQSPRYKIIEKRQSVAFWCNPISGHATLYWYQQILGQGPKLLIQFQNNGVVDDSQLPKDRFSAERLKGVDSTLKIQPAKLEDSAVYLCASSLGGGRATDTQYFGPGTRLTVL.

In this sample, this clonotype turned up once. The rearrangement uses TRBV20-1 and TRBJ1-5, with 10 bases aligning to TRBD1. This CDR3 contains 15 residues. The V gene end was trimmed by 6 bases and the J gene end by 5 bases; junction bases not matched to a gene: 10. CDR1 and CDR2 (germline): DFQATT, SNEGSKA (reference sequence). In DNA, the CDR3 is TGCAGTGCCATCCGGGACAGGGGAATTTATCAGCCCCAGCATTTT. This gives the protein CSAIRDRGIYQPQHF.